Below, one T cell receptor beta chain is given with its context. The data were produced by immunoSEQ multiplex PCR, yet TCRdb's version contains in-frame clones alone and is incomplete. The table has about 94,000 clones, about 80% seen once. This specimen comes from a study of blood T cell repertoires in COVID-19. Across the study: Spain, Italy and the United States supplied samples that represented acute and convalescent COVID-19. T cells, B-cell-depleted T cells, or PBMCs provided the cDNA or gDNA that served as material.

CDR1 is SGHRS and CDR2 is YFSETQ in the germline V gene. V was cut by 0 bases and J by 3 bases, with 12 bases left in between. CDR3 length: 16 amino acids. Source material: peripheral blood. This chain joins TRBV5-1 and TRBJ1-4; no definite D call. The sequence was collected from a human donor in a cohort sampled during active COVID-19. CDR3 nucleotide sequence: TGCGCCAGCAGCTTGGCCCCCGCAGGTGCTAATGAAAAACTGTTTTTT. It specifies CASSLAPAGANEKLFF. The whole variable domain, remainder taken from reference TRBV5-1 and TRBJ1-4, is KAGVTQTPRYLIKTRGQQVTLSCSPISGHRSVSWYQQTPGQGLQFLFEYFSETQRNKGNFPGRFSGRQFSNSRSEMNVSTLELGDSALYLCASSLAPAGANEKLFFGSGTQLSVL.